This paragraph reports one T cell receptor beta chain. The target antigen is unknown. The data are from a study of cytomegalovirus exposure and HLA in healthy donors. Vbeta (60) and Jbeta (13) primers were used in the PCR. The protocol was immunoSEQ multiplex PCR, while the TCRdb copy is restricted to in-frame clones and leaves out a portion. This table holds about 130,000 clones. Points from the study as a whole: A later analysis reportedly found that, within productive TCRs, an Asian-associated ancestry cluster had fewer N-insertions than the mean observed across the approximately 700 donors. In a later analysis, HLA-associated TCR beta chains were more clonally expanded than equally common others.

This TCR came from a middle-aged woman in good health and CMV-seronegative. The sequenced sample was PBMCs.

CDR3 DNA: TGTGCCAGCAGTCTCGGACAGGGACTCAATCAGCCCCAGCATTTT. Amino acid sequence: CASSLGQGLNQPQHF. The chain carries TRBV5-4 and TRBJ1-5; 8 bases match TRBD1. CDR1 and CDR2 (germline): SGHNT, YYREEE (reference sequence). V shed 5 bases, J shed 3 bases, and the junction held 7 bases outside the gene matches. The length of the CDR3 is 15 residues.